This passage covers 7 T cell receptor beta chains from one sample sequenced in a study of blood T cell repertoires in COVID-19. Measured with immunoSEQ multiplex PCR; TCRdb has only the in-frame clones, and not every one. The sample lists about 62,000 clones, over 75% occurring once. Sequenced: peripheral blood. These receptors were obtained from a woman aged 55-69 years with COVID-19, enrolled during active disease.

This chain connects TRBV7-2 to TRBJ2-7, with TRBD1 matching over 9 bases. The germline V gene encodes CDR1 SGHTA and CDR2 FQGNSA. The ends lost 0 bases at V and 4 bases at J; junction bases unmatched: 7. This CDR3 region has 16 residues. The CDR3 DNA is TGTGCCAGCAGCTTAGCGGCCGGGACAGGGTTATACGAGCAGTACTTC. Its protein product is CASSLAAGTGLYEQYF.

This clone was observed a single time. This sequence joins TRBV24-1 and TRBJ1-3; D unresolved. Trimming stripped 1 base from V and 0 bases from J, with 12 bases between. CDR3 length: 17 residues. CDR1 and CDR2 from the germline V gene are KGHDR and SFDVKD. Here the CDR3 reads CATSDFKGASSGNTIYF. In nucleotides, the CDR3 is TGTGCCACCAGTGATTTTAAAGGAGCGAGCTCTGGAAACACCATATATTTT.

The chain carries TRBV19 and TRBJ1-5, with TRBD1 matching 11 bases. The germline CDR1 and CDR2 sequences are LNHDA and SQIVND (reference sequence). V dropped 4 bases and J dropped 7; count of bases not matched to a gene: 3. This CDR3 is built from 14 residues. The CDR3 sequence is CASSSRTGGQPQHF. CDR3 DNA: TGTGCCAGTAGTAGCCGGACAGGGGGCCAGCCCCAGCATTTT.

V is TRBV27 and J is TRBJ1-1; possible D gene TRBD1, 6 bases. CDR1 and CDR2 from the germline V gene are MNHEY and SMNVEV (reference sequence). With 9 bases removed from V and 1 base from J, the gap between germline ends came to 12 bases. The CDR3 is made up of 13 amino acids. CDR3 DNA: TGTGCCAGTATGGGACACTCGAACACTGAAGCTTTCTTT. It codes for CASMGHSNTEAFF.

The chain links TRBV29-1 to TRBJ2-7, with D hard to call. The length of the CDR3 is 13 residues. The germline V gene has CDR1 SQVTM and CDR2 ANQGSEA. Deletions cut 1 base from V and 0 bases from J, with 7 bases between. The CDR3 bases are TGCAGCGTTGAAGTGGCCACCTCCTACGAGCAGTACTTC. Amino acids: CSVEVATSYEQYF.

The chain has TRBV21-1 and TRBJ2-2; the D call in the table, TRBD2, was not verified against the DNA. TRBV21-1 is termed a pseudogene. This CDR3 contains 12 residues. CDR3 amino acids: CASSPSTGELFF. The CDR3 DNA reads as TGTGCCAGCAGCCCTAGTACGGGGGAGCTGTTTTTT.

The V and J genes are TRBV7-2 and TRBJ2-3, with 10 bases matching TRBD2. Germline V gives CDR1 SGHTA, CDR2 FQGNSA. Losses at the gene ends were 4 bases for V and 2 bases for J; bases not matched to a gene: 3. CDR3 length: 15 residues. DNA of the CDR3: TGTGCCAGCAGCTCTAGCGGGAGAGACACAGATACGCAGTATTTT. This codes for CASSSSGRDTDTQYF. Full variable domain (rest looked up from reference TRBV7-2 and TRBJ2-3): GAGVSQSPSNKVTEKGKDVELRCDPISGHTALYWYRQSLGQGLEFLIYFQGNSAPDKSGLPSDRFSAERTGGSVSTLTIQRTQQEDSAVYLCASSSSGRDTDTQYFGPGTRLTVL.